These T cell receptor beta chains were read from a single sample in a study of cytomegalovirus exposure and HLA in healthy donors. Only in-frame clones appear in the TCRdb table, and some are missing; sequencing was by immunoSEQ multiplex PCR. The data contain about 120,000 clones, about four fifths of them seen just once; the ten biggest clones take up 1.5%. The sample consisted of PBMCs. All receptors derive from a woman between 18 and 30 years old in good health and CMV-seronegative. The conserved cysteine and the conserved F or W are not part of the CDR3 here.

v_call cdr3_aa
TRBV5-1 ASSSTGTGNTIY
TRBV5-1 ASSLAGGFYNEQF
TRBV19 ASSIGDSHNEQF
TRBV7-2 ASSQGQTYEQY
TRBV7-9 ASSSRGGRGNEQF
TRBV5-1 ASSLGPSDIGYGYT
TRBV6-1 ASSEMVGGYEKLF
TRBV5-4 ASSGRRGPGNEQF
TRBV7-2 ASSALGTYEAF
TRBV29-1 SVALTGNNQPQH
TRBV5-5 ASSLGGQGSYEQY
TRBV29-1 SVEGRGEAF
TRBV6-1 ASWSAGELF
TRBV18 ASSPGTAGYEQY
TRBV5-1 ASSFEGGSTGELF
TRBV5-1 ASSLTGGTEAF
TRBV6-5 ASRTGSSYEQY
TRBV7-2 ASSFSAEAF
TRBV7-2 ASSSDRATETQY
TRBV19 ASSTPRQGAGYGYT
TRBV6-5 ASSYDRAPNSPLH
TRBV29-1 SVGGGGSSYNEQF
TRBV9 ASSTNGLMLEQF
TRBV19 ASKGGQADNSPLH
TRBV5-1 ASSLNDFSSYEQY
TRBV10-3 AIRDSGDFYEQY
TRBV19 ASSTPGPGTEAF
TRBV6-1 ASSGAHEDNEQF
TRBV4-3 ASSRGSRLLNEKLF
TRBV4-2 ASSAYSGYDKEQF
TRBV19 ASGTGLWTATNYGYT
TRBV6-5 ASRKDISGNTIY
TRBV5-1 ASSPLRPTDTQY
TRBV5-6 ASSLDRGHQPQH
TRBV20-1 SARRGETQY
TRBV18 ASSGGAGNQPQH
TRBV10-2 ASSETGGESYGYT
TRBV5-4 ASSSGQATNGYT
TRBV29-1 SVEGLLLAGAYNEQF
TRBV4-2 ASSQDWESNTEAF
TRBV7-9 ASSPTPRQGSPNYGYT
TRBV6-5 ASSFRTGTYEQY
TRBV5-4 ASSFEWNSPLH
TRBV18 ASSPIPDRGHQPQH
TRBV4-2 ASSQTPGQGNNSPLH
TRBV4-2 ASSQGGSYSNQPQH
TRBV6-6 ASSSGGSAPVQQY
TRBV5-1 ASSLGYSTAGELF
TRBV4-3 ASSQGTMRTGGTEAF
TRBV27 ASSSSTGGLLVRY
TRBV5-4 ASSLVPGKGEAF
TRBV7-8 ASSSNYRGPSYEQY
TRBV29-1 SALDSQGTEAF